This entry describes one T cell receptor (beta chain). This sample stems from a study of blood T cell repertoires in COVID-19. Overall study context: COVID-19 samples from acute and convalescent phases originated in the United States, Italy and Spain. PBMCs, B-cell-depleted T cells, or T cells were the source of the cDNA or gDNA that made up the material.

Germline V gene data show CDR1 as LGHNA and CDR2 as YSLEER. Trimming stripped 6 bases from V and 1 base from J, with 9 bases between. The length of the CDR3 is 14 residues. In the original processing: Amplified reference gene primers provided the basis for estimating nucleated cell counts. Generated by immunoSEQ multiplex PCR, the TCRdb table keeps only in-frame clones and is missing some. That table supplies the V and J calls and clone size; D and trimming were determined from the DNA. The sample has approximately 230,000 clones, 80% to 85% seen once. This sequence was found in a man aged 25 to 40 with active or convalescent COVID-19. The sample consisted of peripheral blood. V is TRBV4-3 and J is TRBJ2-2, with D maybe TRBD1 (6 bases). The CDR3 is CASSGQMNTGELFF. The CDR3 nucleotides are TGCGCCAGCAGTGGACAGATGAACACCGGGGAGCTGTTTTTT.